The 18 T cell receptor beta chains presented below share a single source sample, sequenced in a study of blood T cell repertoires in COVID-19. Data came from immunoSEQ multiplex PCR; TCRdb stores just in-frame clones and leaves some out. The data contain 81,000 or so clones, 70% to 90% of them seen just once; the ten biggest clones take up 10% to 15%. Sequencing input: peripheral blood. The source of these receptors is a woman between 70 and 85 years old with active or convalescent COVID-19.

DNA of the CDR3: TGCGCCAGCAGCTTAGGCGGGGGGCAGAGGAACTACAATGAGCAGTTCTTC. The encoded protein is CASSLGGGQRNYNEQFF. The chain is built from TRBV5-1 and TRBJ2-1; the match to TRBD2 covers 8 bases. Trimming took 2 bases from V and 3 from J; bases not matched to a gene: 10. CDR1 is SGHRS, CDR2 YFSETQ, per germline. The CDR3 is made up of 17 amino acids.

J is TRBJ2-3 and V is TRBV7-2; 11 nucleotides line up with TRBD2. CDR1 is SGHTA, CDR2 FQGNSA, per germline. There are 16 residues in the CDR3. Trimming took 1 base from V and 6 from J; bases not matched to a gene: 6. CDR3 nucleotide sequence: TGTGCCAGCAGCTTAGTAGCGGGGGGGCCGGCGGATACGCAGTATTTT. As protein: CASSLVAGGPADTQYF.

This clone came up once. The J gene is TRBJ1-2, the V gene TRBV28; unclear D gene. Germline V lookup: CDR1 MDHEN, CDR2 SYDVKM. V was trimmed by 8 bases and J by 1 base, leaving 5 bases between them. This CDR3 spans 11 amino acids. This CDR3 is CASHSNYGYTF. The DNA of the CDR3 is TGTGCCAGCCACAGTAACTATGGCTACACCTTC.

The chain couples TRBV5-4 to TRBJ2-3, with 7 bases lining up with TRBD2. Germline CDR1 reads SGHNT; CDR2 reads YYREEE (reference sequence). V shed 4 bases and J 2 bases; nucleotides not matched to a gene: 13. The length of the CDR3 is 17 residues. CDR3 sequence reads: CASSPGGSAPSTDTQYF. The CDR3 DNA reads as TGTGCCAGCAGCCCGGGGGGAAGCGCTCCATCCACAGATACGCAGTATTTT.

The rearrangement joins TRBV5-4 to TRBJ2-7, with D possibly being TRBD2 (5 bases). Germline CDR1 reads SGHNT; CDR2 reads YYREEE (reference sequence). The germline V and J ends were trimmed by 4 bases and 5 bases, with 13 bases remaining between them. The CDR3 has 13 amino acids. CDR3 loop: CASSMEAGDEQYF. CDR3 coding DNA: TGTGCCAGCAGCATGGAAGCCGGGGACGAGCAGTACTTC. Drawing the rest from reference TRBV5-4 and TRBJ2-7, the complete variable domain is ETGVTQSPTHLIKTRGQQVTLRCSSQSGHNTVSWYQQALGQGPQFIFQYYREEENGRGNFPPRFSGLQFPNYSSELNVNALELDDSALYLCASSMEAGDEQYFGPGTRLTVT.

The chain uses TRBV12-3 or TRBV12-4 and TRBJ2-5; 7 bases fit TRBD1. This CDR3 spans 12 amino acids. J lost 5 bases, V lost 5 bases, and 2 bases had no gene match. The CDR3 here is CASSPGGETQYF. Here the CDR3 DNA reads TGTGCCAGCAGTCCAGGGGGTGAGACCCAGTACTTC.

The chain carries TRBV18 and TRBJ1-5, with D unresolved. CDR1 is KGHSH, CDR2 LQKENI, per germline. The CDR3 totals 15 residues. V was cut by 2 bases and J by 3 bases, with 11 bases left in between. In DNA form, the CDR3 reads TGTGCCAGCTCACCAGATTGGGGAGACAATCAGCCCCAGCATTTT. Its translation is CASSPDWGDNQPQHF.

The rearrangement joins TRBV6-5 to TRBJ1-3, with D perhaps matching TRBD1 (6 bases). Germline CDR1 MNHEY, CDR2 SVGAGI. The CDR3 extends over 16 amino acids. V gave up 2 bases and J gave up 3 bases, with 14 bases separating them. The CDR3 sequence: CASSYRQGLGGNTIYF. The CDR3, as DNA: TGTGCCAGCAGTTACAGGCAGGGGTTGGGTGGAAACACCATATATTTT.

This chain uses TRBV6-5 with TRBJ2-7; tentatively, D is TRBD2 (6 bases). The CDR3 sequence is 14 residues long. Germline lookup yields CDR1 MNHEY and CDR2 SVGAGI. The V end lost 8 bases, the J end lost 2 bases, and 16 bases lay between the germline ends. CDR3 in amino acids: CASLSPWGAYEQYF. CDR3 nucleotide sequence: TGTGCCAGCCTCTCACCATGGGGGGCCTACGAGCAGTACTTC.

In nucleotides, the CDR3 is TGTGCCAGCAGCCAGACTAGTTCCCGCACAGATACGCAGTATTTT. As protein: CASSQTSSRTDTQYF. The chain is built from TRBV2 and TRBJ2-3; tentative D call: TRBD2 (6 bases). The CDR3 consists of 15 residues. Germline values: CDR1 SNHLY, CDR2 FYNNEI. The germline V and J ends were trimmed by 6 bases and 1 base, with 14 bases remaining between them.

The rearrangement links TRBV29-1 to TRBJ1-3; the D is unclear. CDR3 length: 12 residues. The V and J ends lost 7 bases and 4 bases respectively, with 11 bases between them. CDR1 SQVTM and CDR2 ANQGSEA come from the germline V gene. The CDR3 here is CSDGRYGNTIYF. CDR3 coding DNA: TGCAGCGACGGCAGGTACGGAAACACCATATATTTT.

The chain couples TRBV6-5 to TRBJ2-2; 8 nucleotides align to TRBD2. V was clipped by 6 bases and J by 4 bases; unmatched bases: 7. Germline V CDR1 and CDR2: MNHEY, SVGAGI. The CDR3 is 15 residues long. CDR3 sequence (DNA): TGTGCCAGCAGACGTGACGGGGGGGCCACCGGGGAGCTGTTTTTT. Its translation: CASRRDGGATGELFF.

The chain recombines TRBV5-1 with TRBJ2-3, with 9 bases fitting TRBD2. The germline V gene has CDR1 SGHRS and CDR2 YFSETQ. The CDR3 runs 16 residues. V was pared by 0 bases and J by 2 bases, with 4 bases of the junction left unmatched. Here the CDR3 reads CASSLAASGDTDTQYF. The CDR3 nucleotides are TGCGCCAGCAGCTTGGCGGCTAGCGGGGACACAGATACGCAGTATTTT.

The CDR3 loop is CASSGDYGGYTF. CDR3 nucleotides: TGTGCCAGCAGCGGGGACTATGGCGGCTACACCTTC. The J gene is TRBJ1-2, the V gene TRBV7-9; the D gene is possibly TRBD1 (5 bases). V lost 5 bases to trimming and J lost 8 bases, with 12 bases between them. This CDR3 has 12 amino acids. Germline CDR1 SEHNR, CDR2 FQNEAQ (reference sequence).

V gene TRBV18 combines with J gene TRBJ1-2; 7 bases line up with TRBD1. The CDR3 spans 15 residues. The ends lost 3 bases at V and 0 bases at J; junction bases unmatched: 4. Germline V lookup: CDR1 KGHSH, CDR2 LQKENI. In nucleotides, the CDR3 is TGTGCCAGCTCACCGGATGGGACAGCTAACTATGGCTACACCTTC. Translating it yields CASSPDGTANYGYTF.

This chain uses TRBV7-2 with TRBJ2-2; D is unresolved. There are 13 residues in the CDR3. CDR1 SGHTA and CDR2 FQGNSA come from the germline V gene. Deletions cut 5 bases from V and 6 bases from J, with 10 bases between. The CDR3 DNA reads TGTGCCAGCAGCCCCAATTGGCCCGGGGAGCTGTTTTTT. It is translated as CASSPNWPGELFF.

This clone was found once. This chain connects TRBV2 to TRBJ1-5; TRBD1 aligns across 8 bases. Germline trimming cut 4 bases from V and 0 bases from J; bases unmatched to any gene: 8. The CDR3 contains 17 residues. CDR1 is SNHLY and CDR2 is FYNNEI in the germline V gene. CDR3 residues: CASSGTGLGYSNQPQHF. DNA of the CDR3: TGTGCCAGCAGTGGGACAGGGTTGGGGTATAGCAATCAGCCCCAGCATTTT.

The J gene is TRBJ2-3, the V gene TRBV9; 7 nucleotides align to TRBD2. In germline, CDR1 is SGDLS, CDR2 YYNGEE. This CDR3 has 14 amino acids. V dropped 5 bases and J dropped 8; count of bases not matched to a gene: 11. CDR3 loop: CASSPSRGVGTQYF. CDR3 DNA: TGTGCCAGCAGTCCTTCACGGGGGGTTGGTACGCAGTATTTT.